Here is one T cell receptor beta chain with its context. The clone's antigen remains unknown. There are no base qualities to consult, and no much larger clone falls within one base. TCRbeta CDR3 regions were amplified from genomic DNA using the immunoSEQ Assay, a bias-controlled multiplex PCR. The published analysis was carried out like this. The number of nucleated cells in each sample was estimated from the amplification of reference gene primers within the assay. To quantify the absolute abundance of each unique TCRbeta CDR3 rearrangement, sequence reads were collapsed and filtered. Productive Simpson clonality was computed per sample as the square root of Simpson's diversity index over productive rearrangements. What TCRdb holds here is the immuneACCESS table cut down to in-frame rearrangements. Part of the clones is not present; checked against another copy, under half of the missing clones reflect an unresolved V gene, and the others are unexplained. Clone size and the V and J calls come from that table; the DNA yielded D and trimming. Recorded for this sample are around 180,000 clones; approximately 85% of them occurred a single time. Together, the top ten hold roughly 9.7% of the sample.

V is trimmed back by 3 bases and J by 8 bases, and the junction contains 8 bases that no gene match accounts for. The CDR3 measures 14 amino acids from cysteine to phenylalanine. The sequence is cut down to CDR3 DNA, 42 bases in frame from base 1. The germline V gene (reference sequence) gives CDR1 as GTSNPN and CDR2 as SVGIG. This record belongs to a study of blood T cell repertoires in COVID-19 (dated by TCRdb to between 2020 and 2021). Background on the whole study: Collaborator samples came from the United States, Italy and Spain and covered acute and convalescent phases of COVID-19. The repertoires were made available in a free public database intended to serve as a resource for research on the immune response to SARS-CoV-2. The prospective study material was composed of cDNA or gDNA derived from T cells, B-cell-depleted T cells, or PBMCs. The samples were drawn from the first 160 participants of the ongoing ImmuneRACE study and from 1,254 subjects provided by 6 global collaborators. Where available, HLA class I and class II types were taken from metadata supplied by the sample provider and were not determined by assay-based typing. The sample metadata nearly always contained a de-identified subject ID, COVID-19 status, age in years and sex. Deeply sampled blood TCRbeta repertoires from subjects exposed to, actively infected with, or recovered from COVID-19 were included in the dataset.

The collaborating institutions used their own protocols to collect whole blood in K2EDTA tubes. Collaborator samples were shipped for TCRbeta analysis as frozen whole blood, isolated PBMCs, or DNA extracted from either sample type. Broader findings and caveats from the paper: How much clinical and demographic metadata was included differed by source and by participant, and the metadata was provided uncurated.

Material: peripheral blood. The sequence joins TRBV30 to TRBJ1-2; TRBD1 aligns with 11 central bases. This receptor was taken from a human donor with active or convalescent COVID-19. The donor label of this sample is uncertain. The CDR3 protein sequence reads: CAWRPGQGVGGYTF. Here is the DNA: TGTGCCTGGAGGCCGGGACAGGGGGTTGGCGGCTACACCTTC.